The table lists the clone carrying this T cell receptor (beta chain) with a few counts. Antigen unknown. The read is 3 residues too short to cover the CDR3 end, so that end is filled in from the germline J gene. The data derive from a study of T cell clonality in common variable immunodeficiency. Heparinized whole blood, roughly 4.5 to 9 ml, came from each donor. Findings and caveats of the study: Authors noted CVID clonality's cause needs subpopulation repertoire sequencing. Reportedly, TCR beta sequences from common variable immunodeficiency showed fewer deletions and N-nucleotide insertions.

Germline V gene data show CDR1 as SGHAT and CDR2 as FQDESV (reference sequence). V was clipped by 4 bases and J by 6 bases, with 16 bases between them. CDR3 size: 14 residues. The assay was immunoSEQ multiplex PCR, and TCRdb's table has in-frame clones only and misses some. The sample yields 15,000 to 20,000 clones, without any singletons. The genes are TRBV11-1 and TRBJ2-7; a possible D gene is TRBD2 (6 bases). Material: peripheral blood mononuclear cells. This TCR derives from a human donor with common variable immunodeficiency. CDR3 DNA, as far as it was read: TGTGCCAGCAGCTCACGACAATGGCGGGGCGAG. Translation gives CASSSRQWRGE. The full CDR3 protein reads CASSSRQWRGEQYF.